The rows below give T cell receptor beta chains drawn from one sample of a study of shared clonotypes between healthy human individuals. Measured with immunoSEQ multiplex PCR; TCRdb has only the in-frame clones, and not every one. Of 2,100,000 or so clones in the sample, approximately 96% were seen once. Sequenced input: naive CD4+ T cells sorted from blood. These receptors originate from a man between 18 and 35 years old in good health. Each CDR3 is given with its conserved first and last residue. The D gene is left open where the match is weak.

CASSYLVEQPQHF	13	TRBV6-6	TRBJ1-5	-
CASSQDANTGELFF	14	TRBV5-4	TRBJ2-2	-
CASSSDVGGFTQYF	14	TRBV2	TRBJ2-3	TRBD1
CAWSVRGAPRADTQYF	16	TRBV30	TRBJ2-3	-
CAISESRTLGGSYEQYF	17	TRBV10-3	TRBJ2-7	-
CASSLPPKGYQETQYF	16	TRBV28	TRBJ2-5	-
CAIGSREAEQYF	12	TRBV10-3	TRBJ2-7	-
CASGQGGTEAFF	12	TRBV6-6	TRBJ1-1	TRBD1
CASSLTGQGAGEQYF	15	TRBV5-1	TRBJ2-7	TRBD1
CASTTGIYGYTF	12	TRBV6-6	TRBJ1-2	-
CASSFSGTNTGELFF	15	TRBV7-2	TRBJ2-2	-
CASSPPGGGSQPQHF	15	TRBV19	TRBJ1-5	-
CASSLGAVNSYEQYF	15	TRBV18	TRBJ2-7	-
CASSPPSSGIEPQYF	15	TRBV18	TRBJ2-3	TRBD2
CASRSGAVTGELFF	14	TRBV5-1	TRBJ2-2	-
CASSFPPTNEKLFF	14	TRBV5-8	TRBJ1-4	-
CASSLLVGELFF	12	TRBV28	TRBJ2-2	-
CASTSDIPPQHF	12	TRBV5-1	TRBJ1-5	-
CASSFGGFGTDTQYF	15	TRBV7-6	TRBJ2-3	-
CASSLRTYAGAFF	13	TRBV28	TRBJ1-1	-
CASSLALRSGANVLTF	16	TRBV5-1	TRBJ2-6	-
CASSLGTVDANEQFF	15	TRBV18	TRBJ2-1	TRBD1
CASSQGGETQYF	12	TRBV2	TRBJ2-5	-
CASSLRWEGGDEQYF	15	TRBV7-9	TRBJ2-7	TRBD2
CASRRTGGQTNTEAFF	16	TRBV19	TRBJ1-1	TRBD1
CASSLVSGVTGELFF	15	TRBV7-2	TRBJ2-2	-
CASSLDGIEETQYF	14	TRBV5-4	TRBJ2-5	-
CASSDSGGSYNEQFF	15	TRBV7-3	TRBJ2-1	TRBD2
CATSGSGGSYQQYF	14	TRBV10-3	TRBJ2-7	TRBD2